This paragraph reports one T cell receptor (beta chain). Profiling relied on immunoSEQ multiplex PCR, and the TCRdb table lists in-frame clones only, not all of them. The sample shows about 180,000 clones, about 90% of them seen only once. The CDR3 loop spans 15 amino acids. Trimming stripped 3 bases from V and 1 base from J, with 11 bases between. Germline V gene data show CDR1 as SGDLS and CDR2 as YYNGEE. The data are from a study of blood T cell repertoires in COVID-19. Overall study: Sites across the United States, Italy and Spain contributed samples from acute and convalescent COVID-19.

Recruits, aged about 18 to 89 years, lived in 24 US areas. Researchers sorted participants into cohorts using their self-reported clinical history. Cohort 3 donors counted as recovered after two negative PCRs, clearance, or resolved symptoms. This TCR was sampled from a woman between 18 and 30 years old who had recovered from COVID-19. The sequenced material came from PBMCs or T cells enriched from blood (not recorded which). The V call is TRBV9, the J call TRBJ1-3, with D perhaps TRBD1 (6 bases). The DNA of the CDR3 is TGTGCCAGCAGCGCAGCCCAGGGGTCTGGAAACACCATATATTTT. This gives the protein CASSAAQGSGNTIYF.